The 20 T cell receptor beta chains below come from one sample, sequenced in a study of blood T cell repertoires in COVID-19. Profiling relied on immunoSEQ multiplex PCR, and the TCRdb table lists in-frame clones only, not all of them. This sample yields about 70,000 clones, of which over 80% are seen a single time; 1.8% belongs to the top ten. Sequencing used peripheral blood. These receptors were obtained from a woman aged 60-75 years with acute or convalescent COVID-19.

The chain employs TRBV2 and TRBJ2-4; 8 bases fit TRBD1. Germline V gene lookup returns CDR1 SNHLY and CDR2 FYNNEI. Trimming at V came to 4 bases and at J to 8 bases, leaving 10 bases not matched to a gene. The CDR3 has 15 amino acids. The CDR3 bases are TGTGCCAGCAGTGTCCTCGGACAGGGCGCGGACATTCAGTACTTC. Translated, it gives CASSVLGQGADIQYF.

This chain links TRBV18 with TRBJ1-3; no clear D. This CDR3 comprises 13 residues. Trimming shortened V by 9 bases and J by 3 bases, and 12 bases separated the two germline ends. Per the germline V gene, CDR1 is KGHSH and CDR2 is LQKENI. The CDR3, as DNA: TGTGCCAGTCTCACGGAGGTTGGAAACACCATATATTTT. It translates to CASLTEVGNTIYF.

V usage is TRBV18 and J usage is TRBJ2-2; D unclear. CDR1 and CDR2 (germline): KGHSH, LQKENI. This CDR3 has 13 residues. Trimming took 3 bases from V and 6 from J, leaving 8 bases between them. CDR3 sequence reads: CASSPFTAGELFF. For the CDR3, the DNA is TGTGCCAGCTCACCGTTTACGGCCGGGGAGCTGTTTTTT. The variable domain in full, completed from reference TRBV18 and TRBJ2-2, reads NAGVMQNPRHLVRRRGQEARLRCSPMKGHSHVYWYRQLPEEGLKFMVYLQKENIIDESGMPKERFSAEFPKEGPSILRIQQVVRGDSAAYFCASSPFTAGELFFGEGSRLTVL.

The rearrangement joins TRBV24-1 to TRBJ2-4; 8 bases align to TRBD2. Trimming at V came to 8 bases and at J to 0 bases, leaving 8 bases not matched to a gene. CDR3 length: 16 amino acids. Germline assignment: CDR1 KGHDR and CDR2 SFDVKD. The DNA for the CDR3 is TGTGCCACCATCGCGTCGGGGGGGGCAGCCAAAAACATTCAGTACTTC. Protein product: CATIASGGAAKNIQYF.

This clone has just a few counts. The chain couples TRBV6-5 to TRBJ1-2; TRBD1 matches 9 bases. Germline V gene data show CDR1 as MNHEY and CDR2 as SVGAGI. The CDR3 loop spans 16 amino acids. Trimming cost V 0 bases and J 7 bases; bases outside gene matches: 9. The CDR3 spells CASSYSMGQGLPGYTF. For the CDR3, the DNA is TGTGCCAGCAGTTACTCGATGGGACAGGGACTCCCTGGCTACACCTTC.

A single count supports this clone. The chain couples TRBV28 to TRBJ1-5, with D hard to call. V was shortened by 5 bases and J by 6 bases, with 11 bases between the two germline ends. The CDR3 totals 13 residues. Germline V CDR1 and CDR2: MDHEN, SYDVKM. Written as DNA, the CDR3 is TGTGCCAGCAGTCTCTTGCGGAGTCAGCCCCAGCATTTT. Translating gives CASSLLRSQPQHF.

Here the CDR3 reads CASSLTVTEAFF. The CDR3, as DNA: TGTGCCAGCAGCCTGACAGTCACTGAAGCTTTCTTT. The rearrangement links TRBV12-3 or TRBV12-4 to TRBJ1-1, with a possible D match to TRBD1 (5 bases). The CDR3 sequence is 12 residues long. Trimming left V 6 bases short and J 4 bases short, with 9 bases between.

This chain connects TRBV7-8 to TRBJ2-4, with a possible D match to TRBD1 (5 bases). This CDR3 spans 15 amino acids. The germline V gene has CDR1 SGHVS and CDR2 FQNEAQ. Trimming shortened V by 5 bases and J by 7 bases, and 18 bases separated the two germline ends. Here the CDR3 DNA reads TGTGCCAGCAGCCTGGACACCGCCCTGAGGAACATTCAGTACTTC. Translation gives CASSLDTALRNIQYF.

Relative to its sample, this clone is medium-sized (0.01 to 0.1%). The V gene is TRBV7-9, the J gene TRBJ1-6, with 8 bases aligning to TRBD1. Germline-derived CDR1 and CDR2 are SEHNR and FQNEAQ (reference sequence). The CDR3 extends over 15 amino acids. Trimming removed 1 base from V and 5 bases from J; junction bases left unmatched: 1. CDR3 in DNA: TGTGCCAGCAGCTTAGGGACAGGGAATAATTCACCCCTCCACTTT. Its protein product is CASSLGTGNNSPLHF.

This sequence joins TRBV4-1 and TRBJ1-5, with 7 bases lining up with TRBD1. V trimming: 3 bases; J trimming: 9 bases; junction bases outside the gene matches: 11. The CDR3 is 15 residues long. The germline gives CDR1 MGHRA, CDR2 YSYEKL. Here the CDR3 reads CASSHERQAGGPQHF. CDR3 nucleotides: TGCGCCAGCAGCCACGAAAGACAGGCAGGGGGGCCCCAGCATTTT.

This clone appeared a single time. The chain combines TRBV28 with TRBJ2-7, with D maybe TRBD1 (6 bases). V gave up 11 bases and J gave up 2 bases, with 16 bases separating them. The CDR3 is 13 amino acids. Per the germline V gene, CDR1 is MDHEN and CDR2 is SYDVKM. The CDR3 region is CASLRGNAYEQYF. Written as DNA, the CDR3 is TGTGCCTCCCTAAGGGGGAATGCCTACGAGCAGTACTTC.

CDR3 sequence reads: CASRGNKGGLPLHF. The CDR3 DNA sequence: TGTGCCAGCAGAGGGAATAAAGGGGGTCTTCCCCTCCACTTT. The rearrangement uses TRBV7-2 and TRBJ1-6, with D tentatively TRBD1 (6 bases). Between the trimmed V and J ends, which lost 6 bases and 13 bases, there was a span of 19 bases. CDR1 and CDR2 (germline): SGHTA, FQGNSA. The CDR3 spans 14 residues. Drawing the rest from reference TRBV7-2 and TRBJ1-6, the complete variable domain is GAGVSQSPSNKVTEKGKDVELRCDPISGHTALYWYRQSLGQGLEFLIYFQGNSAPDKSGLPSDRFSAERTGGSVSTLTIQRTQQEDSAVYLCASRGNKGGLPLHFGNGTRLTVT.

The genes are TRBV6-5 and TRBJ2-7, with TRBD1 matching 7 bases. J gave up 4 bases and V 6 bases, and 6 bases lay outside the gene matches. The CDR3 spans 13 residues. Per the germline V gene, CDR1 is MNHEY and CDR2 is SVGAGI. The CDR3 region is CASRRTGVYEQYF. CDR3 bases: TGTGCCAGCAGGAGGACAGGAGTTTACGAGCAGTACTTC.

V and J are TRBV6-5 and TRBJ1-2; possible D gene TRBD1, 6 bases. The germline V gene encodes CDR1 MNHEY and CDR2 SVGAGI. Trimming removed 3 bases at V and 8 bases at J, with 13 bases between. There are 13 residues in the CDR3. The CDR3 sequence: CASSYGGARGYTF. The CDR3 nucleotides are TGTGCCAGCAGTTATGGGGGGGCCAGGGGCTACACCTTC.

This chain's CDR3 is CASSQFVRDRGIGETQYF. The CDR3 coding sequence is TGTGCCAGCAGCCAATTCGTCCGGGACAGGGGGATAGGAGAGACCCAGTACTTC. V usage is TRBV3-1 (or the pseudogene TRBV3-2) and J usage is TRBJ2-5; 11 bases are a match to TRBD1. V shed 2 bases and J 4 bases; nucleotides not matched to a gene: 12. The CDR3 is 18 amino acids. Germline V gene lookup returns CDR1 LGHDT and CDR2 YNNKEL (reference sequence).

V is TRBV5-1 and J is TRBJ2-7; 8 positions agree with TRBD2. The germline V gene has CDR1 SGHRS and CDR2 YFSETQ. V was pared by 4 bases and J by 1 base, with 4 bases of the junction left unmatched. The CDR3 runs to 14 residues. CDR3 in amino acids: CASSTASGSYEQYF. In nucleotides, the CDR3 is TGCGCCAGCAGCACGGCTAGCGGGTCCTACGAGCAGTACTTC.

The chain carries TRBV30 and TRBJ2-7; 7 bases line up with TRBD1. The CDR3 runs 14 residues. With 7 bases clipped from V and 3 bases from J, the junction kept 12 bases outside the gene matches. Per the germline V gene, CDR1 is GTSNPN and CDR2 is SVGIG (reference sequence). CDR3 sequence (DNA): TGTGCCTTTACATCCGGACAGGCCCTCTACGAGCAGTACTTC. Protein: CAFTSGQALYEQYF.

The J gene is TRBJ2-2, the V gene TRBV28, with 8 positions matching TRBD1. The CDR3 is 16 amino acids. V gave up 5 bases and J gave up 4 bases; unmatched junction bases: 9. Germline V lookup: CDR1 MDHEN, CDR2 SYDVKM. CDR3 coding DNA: TGTGCCAGCAGTGTCGGCAGGGGGCGTCGCACCGGGGAGCTGTTTTTT. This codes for CASSVGRGRRTGELFF.

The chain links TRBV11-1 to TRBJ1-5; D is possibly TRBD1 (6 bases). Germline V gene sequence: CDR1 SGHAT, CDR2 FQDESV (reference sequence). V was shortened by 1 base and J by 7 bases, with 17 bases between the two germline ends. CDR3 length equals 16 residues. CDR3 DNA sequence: TGTGCCAGCAGCTTAGGGGGGGGGCAAGTCTACCAGCCCCAGCATTTT. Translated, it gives CASSLGGGQVYQPQHF.

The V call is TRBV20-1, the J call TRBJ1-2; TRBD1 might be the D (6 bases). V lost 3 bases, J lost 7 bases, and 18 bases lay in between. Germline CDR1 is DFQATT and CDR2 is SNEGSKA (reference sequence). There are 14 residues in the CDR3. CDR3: CSASSGGPFSGYTF. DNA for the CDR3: TGCAGTGCTAGTTCGGGGGGCCCTTTTAGTGGCTACACCTTC.